This T cell receptor (beta chain) was retrieved from a study of blood T cells in healthy people across ages. A second 7 to 11 cycle PCR used barcoded and J-beta primers. TCRdb called the 5' RACE reads again in MiXCR, with one record for every CDR3 protein. The table records about 800,000 distinct CDR3 sequences, around 25% of them present only once. This CDR3 region has 16 residues. V shed 5 bases and J 0 bases; nucleotides not matched to a gene: 5. These data were also filed under a second study, of T cells of mothers and their children.

This clonotype was sampled from a boy aged 10-17 years in good health. This chain links TRBV12-3 or TRBV12-4 with TRBJ1-4, with 8 bases that match TRBD1. Specimen: blood. The CDR3 nucleotides are TGTGCCAGCAGTCCGGGACAGGTTACAACTAATGAAAAACTGTTTTTT. It translates to CASSPGQVTTNEKLFF.